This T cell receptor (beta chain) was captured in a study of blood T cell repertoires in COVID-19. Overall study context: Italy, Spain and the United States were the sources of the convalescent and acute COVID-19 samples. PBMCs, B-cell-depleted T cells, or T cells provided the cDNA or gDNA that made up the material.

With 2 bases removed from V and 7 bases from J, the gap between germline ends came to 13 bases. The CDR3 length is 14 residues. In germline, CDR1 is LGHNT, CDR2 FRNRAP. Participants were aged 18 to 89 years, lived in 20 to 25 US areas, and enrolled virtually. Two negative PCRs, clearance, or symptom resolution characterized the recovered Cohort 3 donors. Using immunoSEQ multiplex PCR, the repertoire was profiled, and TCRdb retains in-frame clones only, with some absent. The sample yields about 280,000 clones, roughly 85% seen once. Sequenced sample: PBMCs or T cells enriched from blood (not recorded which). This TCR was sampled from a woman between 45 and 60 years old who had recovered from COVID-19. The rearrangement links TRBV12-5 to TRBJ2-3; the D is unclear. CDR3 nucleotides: TGTGCTAGTGGTTTGCCGCCCGAGTCCCATACGCAGTATTTT. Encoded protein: CASGLPPESHTQYF.